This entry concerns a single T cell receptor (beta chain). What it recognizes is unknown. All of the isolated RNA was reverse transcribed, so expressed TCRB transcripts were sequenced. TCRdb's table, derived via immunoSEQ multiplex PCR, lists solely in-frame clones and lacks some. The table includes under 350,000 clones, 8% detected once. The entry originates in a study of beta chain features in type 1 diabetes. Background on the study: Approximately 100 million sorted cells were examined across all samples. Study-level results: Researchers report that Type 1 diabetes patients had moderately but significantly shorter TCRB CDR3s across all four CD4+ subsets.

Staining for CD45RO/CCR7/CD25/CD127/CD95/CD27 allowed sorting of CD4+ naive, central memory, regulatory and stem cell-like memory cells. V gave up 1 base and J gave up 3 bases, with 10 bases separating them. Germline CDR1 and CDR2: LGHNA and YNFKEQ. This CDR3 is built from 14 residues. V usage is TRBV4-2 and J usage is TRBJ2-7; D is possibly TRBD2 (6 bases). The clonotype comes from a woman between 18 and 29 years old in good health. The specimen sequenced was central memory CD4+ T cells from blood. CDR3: CASSQAGADYEQYF. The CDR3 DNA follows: TGTGCCAGCAGCCAAGCGGGAGCGGACTACGAGCAGTACTTC.